This T cell receptor beta chain comes out of a study of blood T cells in healthy people across ages. Study results and limitations: Fewer expanded clones and more diversity marked long-lived versus aged donors.

The CDR3 is 14 residues long. From germline, CDR1 is SGHVS and CDR2 FQNEAQ. Primed by a sample-barcoded 5' primer and a J-beta primer mix, a second PCR proceeded for 7 to 11 cycles. Every single cDNA molecule received a tag from a template-switch adaptor with 12 random nucleotides. Per-sample output comprised a minimum of 2.5 million paired-end reads containing CDR3. TCRdb reprocessed the 5' RACE reads via MiXCR and lists one record per CDR3 protein. The sample records some 1.8 million distinct CDR3 sequences, about 39% being singletons. A word on this clonotype: Its target is unknown. Its ends do not fully match the called genes, so a read error is possible.

Donors were healthy Caucasian individuals from Russia aged about 6 to 100. The gene calls are TRBV7-8 and TRBJ1-1; D is unresolved. This receptor was obtained from a human donor in good health. Sequencing input: blood. In DNA, the CDR3 is TGTGCCAGCAGCTTAGGCGGTAGAAACACTGAAGATTTCTTT. Translating gives CASSLGGRNTEDFF.